These 2 T cell receptor beta chains were sequenced from one sample in a study of OX40 agonist ivuxolimab in advanced cancers. Data came from immunoSEQ multiplex PCR; TCRdb stores just in-frame clones and leaves some out. The sample carries approximately 100,000 clones, less than 95% recorded once. The sample in question was CD4+ or CD8+ T cells sorted from blood, obtained in a trial of the OX40 agonist ivuxolimab. The receptors shown here come from an adult with an advanced solid tumor such as melanoma, head and neck, liver or kidney cancer.

As concerns this clone: The DNA is omitted, as the CDR3 cannot be located on it reliably, and the CDR3 follows TCRdb's listing. The chain is built from TRBV27 and TRBJ2-7; the D call in the table, TRBD2, was not verified against the DNA. Per the germline V gene, CDR1 is MNHEY and CDR2 is SMNVEV (reference sequence). With termini counted, the CDR3 has 14 amino acids. This CDR3 reads CASSPSGVAGGNNF.

This chain links TRBV30 with TRBJ1-2, with D uncertain. This CDR3 spans 12 amino acids. Germline V lookup: CDR1 GTSNPN, CDR2 SVGIG (reference sequence). Trimming shortened V by 1 base and J by 2 bases, and 5 bases separated the two germline ends. CDR3 DNA: TGTGCCTGGAGTGGGCCGAACTATGGCTACACCTTC. It specifies CAWSGPNYGYTF.